This is a list of T cell receptor beta chains from one sample in a study of Ad26.COV2.S vaccination and SARS-CoV-2 variants. TCRdb keeps only in-frame clones here, not all; method: immunoSEQ multiplex PCR. The sample consists of roughly 100,000 clones, around 80% of them appearing once. The sample was peripheral blood, taken after recovery from COVID-19. All receptors derive from a human donor who had recovered from COVID-19. CDR3s include the opening cysteine and the closing phenylalanine or tryptophan. A D gene is named only where the DNA matches it firmly. The size of a clone is reported for some rows only, either as once, few or many, or as a class for expanded clones.

size	J	V	D	CDR3	DNA
-	TRBJ1-1	TRBV7-2	-	CASSLVGGRANTEAFF	TGTGCCAGCAGCTTAGTTGGTGGGCGTGCGAACACTGAAGCTTTCTTT
-	TRBJ2-1	TRBV5-5	TRBD1	CASSRAGQGDNEQFF	TGTGCCAGCAGCAGGGCGGGACAGGGAGACAATGAGCAGTTCTTC
-	TRBJ2-1	TRBV3-1/TRBV3-2	TRBD1	CASSSTGTGVKNEQFF	TGTGCCAGCAGTTCAACCGGGACAGGGGTCAAGAATGAGCAGTTCTTC
-	TRBJ2-7	TRBV30	TRBD2	CAWASGGAYEQYF	TGTGCCTGGGCAAGCGGGGGGGCCTACGAGCAGTACTTC
few	TRBJ2-2	TRBV28	-	CASSFWGSGTGELFF	TGTGCCAGCAGTTTTTGGGGTTCGGGAACCGGGGAGCTGTTTTTT
once	TRBJ2-1	TRBV5-1	-	CASSLPGEEQFF	TGCGCCAGCAGCCTCCCTGGGGAAGAGCAGTTCTTC
-	TRBJ2-1	TRBV11-2	-	CASSLDGLSSYNEQFF	TGTGCCAGCAGCTTAGATGGTCTGTCCTCCTACAATGAGCAGTTCTTC
few	TRBJ1-2	TRBV15	TRBD1	CATSEGLVGGGYGYTF	TGTGCCACCAGCGAGGGACTGGTAGGGGGCGGCTATGGCTACACCTTC
-	TRBJ2-5	TRBV29-1	-	CSVGQETQYF	TGCAGCGTTGGCCAAGAGACCCAGTACTTC
once	TRBJ2-1	TRBV29-1	TRBD2	CSADIAGGEQFF	TGCAGCGCGGACATAGCGGGGGGTGAGCAGTTCTTC
-	TRBJ1-5	TRBV4-3	TRBD1	CASSVNLDRGSNQPQHF	TGCGCCAGCAGCGTAAACTTGGACAGGGGCAGCAATCAGCCCCAGCATTTT
-	TRBJ1-4	TRBV28	-	CASSPRTVTNEKLFF	TGTGCCAGCAGTCCCCGGACGGTCACTAATGAAAAACTGTTTTTT
-	TRBJ1-5	TRBV6-6	-	CASSPAGSNQPQHF	TGTGCCAGCAGTCCTGCCGGGAGCAATCAGCCCCAGCATTTT
few	TRBJ1-5	TRBV15	-	CATSRDRGAQPQHF	TGTGCCACCAGCAGAGATCGCGGGGCCCAGCCCCAGCATTTT
once	TRBJ2-2	TRBV24-1	-	CATSAPLTNTGELFF	TGTGCCACCAGTGCTCCCTTGACCAACACCGGGGAGCTGTTTTTT
-	TRBJ2-7	TRBV6-5	-	CASEGQGNSYEQYF	TGTGCCAGTGAGGGTCAGGGAAATTCCTACGAGCAGTACTTC
-	TRBJ1-2	TRBV3-1/TRBV3-2	TRBD1	CASSQVISGTGAYGYTF	TGTGCCAGCAGCCAAGTTATTAGCGGGACAGGGGCCTATGGCTACACCTTC
-	TRBJ2-1	TRBV30	TRBD2	CAWARGTSVYEQFF	TGTGCCTGGGCGAGGGGGACTAGCGTCTATGAGCAGTTCTTC
-	TRBJ2-3	TRBV7-9	-	CASSLEGTGTDTQYF	TGTGCCAGCAGCTTAGAGGGTACAGGGACAGATACGCAGTATTTT
few	TRBJ1-4	TRBV5-6	-	CASSLGQANEKLFF	TGTGCCAGCAGCTTGGGACAGGCCAATGAAAAACTGTTTTTT
-	TRBJ2-7	TRBV2	-	CASLPPGGLAYEQYF	TGTGCCAGCCTTCCCCCAGGGGGGTTGGCCTACGAGCAGTACTTC
-	TRBJ1-1	TRBV3-1/TRBV3-2	-	CASSQDLIRDGDTEAFF	TGTGCCAGCAGCCAAGATCTGATCCGGGACGGAGACACTGAAGCTTTCTTT
once	TRBJ1-2	TRBV4-2	-	CASSQDLRAGQVGGYTF	TGTGCCAGCAGCCAAGATCTTAGGGCAGGCCAGGTGGGTGGCTACACCTTC
-	TRBJ1-2	TRBV6-1	-	CASGDGQNGYTF	TGTGCCAGCGGTGACGGACAGAATGGCTACACCTTC
once	TRBJ2-5	TRBV3-1/TRBV3-2	TRBD2	CASSRARTSAETQYF	TGTGCCAGCAGCCGCGCCCGGACTAGTGCAGAGACCCAGTACTTC
-	TRBJ1-4	TRBV28	TRBD1	CASSRQGTIELFF	TGTGCCAGCAGTCGACAGGGTACGATTGAACTGTTTTTT
few	TRBJ1-3	TRBV30	-	CAWTQTAPGNTIYF	TGTGCCTGGACCCAAACGGCCCCTGGAAACACCATATATTTT
-	TRBJ1-4	TRBV3-1/TRBV3-2	TRBD1	CASSPKGTGARGEKLFF	TGTGCCAGCAGCCCCAAGGGGACAGGGGCACGAGGTGAAAAACTGTTTTTT
-	TRBJ1-5	TRBV28	-	CASSLSAANQPQHF	TGTGCCAGCAGTTTATCCGCAGCTAATCAGCCCCAGCATTTT
few	TRBJ1-2	TRBV5-1	-	CASTTLGGGHGGYTF	TGCGCCAGCACCACTCTAGGAGGGGGGCACGGTGGCTACACCTTC
-	TRBJ2-2	TRBV5-1	-	CASRELNTGELFF	TGCGCTTCGCGTGAGCTTAACACCGGGGAGCTGTTTTTT
-	TRBJ2-7	TRBV5-5	TRBD1	CASSLTGGFYEQYF	TGTGCCAGCAGCTTAACAGGGGGGTTCTACGAGCAGTACTTC
-	TRBJ1-1	TRBV20-1	-	CSASGGPEAFF	TGCAGTGCTAGTGGGGGTCCCGAAGCTTTCTTT
-	TRBJ2-5	TRBV2	TRBD1	CASSEAGQGKTQYF	TGTGCCAGCAGTGAAGCGGGACAGGGAAAGACCCAGTACTTC
-	TRBJ1-4	TRBV7-3	-	CASSSIDRTFYIATNEKLFF	TGTGCCAGCAGCTCCATCGACAGGACCTTTTATATTGCTACTAATGAAAAACTGTTTTTT
once	TRBJ2-3	TRBV7-9	TRBD2	CASRSGVSTDTQYF	TGTGCCAGCAGAAGCGGGGTCAGCACAGATACGCAGTATTTT
-	TRBJ2-4	TRBV5-4	-	CASSFHSGALSDIQYF	TGTGCCAGCAGCTTCCACTCAGGGGCCCTATCAGACATTCAGTACTTC
few	TRBJ1-2	TRBV2	TRBD1	CASRTGGYGYTF	TGTGCCAGCAGGACAGGGGGCTATGGCTACACCTTC
-	TRBJ1-5	TRBV30	-	CAWSVPGGEYQPQHF	TGTGCCTGGAGTGTACCCGGAGGAGAATATCAGCCCCAGCATTTT
once	TRBJ2-2	TRBV5-1	-	CASMVGAANTGELFF	TGCGCCAGCATGGTGGGGGCGGCGAACACCGGGGAGCTGTTTTTT
many	TRBJ2-3	TRBV4-1	-	CASSPWAGSSTDTQYF	TGCGCCAGCAGCCCTTGGGCAGGTTCTAGCACAGATACGCAGTATTTT
-	TRBJ2-5	TRBV9	-	CASTKARDGETQYF	TGTGCCAGCACCAAAGCCAGGGACGGGGAGACCCAGTACTTC
-	TRBJ1-6	TRBV28	-	CASSGSTGYSPLHF	TGTGCCAGCAGCGGATCGACGGGATACTCACCCCTCCACTTT
-	TRBJ1-2	TRBV6-6	TRBD1	CASRDGTGNGYTF	TGTGCCAGCAGGGATGGGACAGGGAATGGCTACACCTTC
-	TRBJ2-3	TRBV4-1	-	CASSLVPTENTDTQYF	TGCGCCAGCAGCCTAGTCCCGACAGAAAACACAGATACGCAGTATTTT
few	TRBJ1-2	TRBV5-1	TRBD1	CASSLGGQVPYYGYTF	TGCGCCAGCAGCTTGGGGGGACAGGTCCCCTACTATGGCTACACCTTC
once	TRBJ2-5	TRBV19	-	CASSISDQETQYF	TGTGCCAGTAGTATATCCGACCAAGAGACCCAGTACTTC
-	TRBJ1-4	TRBV9	-	CASSPSGTRNEKLFF	TGTGCCAGCAGCCCCTCCGGGACTCGTAATGAAAAACTGTTTTTT
-	TRBJ2-1	TRBV7-2	TRBD2	CASRRTSGGYNEQFF	TGTGCCAGCAGGCGTACTAGCGGGGGATACAATGAGCAGTTCTTC
-	TRBJ1-1	TRBV9	TRBD1	CASSFGTGANTEAFF	TGTGCCAGCAGCTTCGGGACAGGGGCAAACACTGAAGCTTTCTTT
-	TRBJ1-2	TRBV9	-	CASSVASEGNYGYTF	TGTGCCAGCAGCGTAGCCTCCGAGGGTAACTATGGCTACACCTTC
-	TRBJ2-2	TRBV27	TRBD1	CASTRQGSTGELFF	TGTGCCAGCACACGACAGGGGTCAACCGGGGAGCTGTTTTTT
-	TRBJ2-3	TRBV19	TRBD2	CASRPRTSGSTDTQYF	TGTGCCAGTAGACCTCGGACTAGCGGATCCACAGATACGCAGTATTTT
-	TRBJ2-1	TRBV7-9	TRBD2	CASSLLALAGADEQFF	TGTGCCAGCAGCTTATTGGCCCTAGCGGGGGCGGATGAGCAGTTCTTC
-	TRBJ1-5	TRBV5-1	-	CASSPIGGAGQPQHF	TGCGCCAGCAGCCCCATCGGGGGGGCAGGTCAGCCCCAGCATTTT